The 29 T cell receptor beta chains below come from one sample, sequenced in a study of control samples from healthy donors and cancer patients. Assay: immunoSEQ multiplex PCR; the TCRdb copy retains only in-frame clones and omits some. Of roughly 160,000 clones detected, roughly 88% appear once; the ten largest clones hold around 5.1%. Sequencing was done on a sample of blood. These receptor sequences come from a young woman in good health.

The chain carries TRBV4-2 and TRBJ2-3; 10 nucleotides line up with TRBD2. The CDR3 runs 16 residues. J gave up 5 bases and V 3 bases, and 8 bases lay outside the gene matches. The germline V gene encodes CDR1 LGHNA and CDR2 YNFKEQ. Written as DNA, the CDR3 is TGTGCCAGCAGCCAGGTTAGCGGGGGGCCGGGAGATACGCAGTATTTT. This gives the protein CASSQVSGGPGDTQYF.

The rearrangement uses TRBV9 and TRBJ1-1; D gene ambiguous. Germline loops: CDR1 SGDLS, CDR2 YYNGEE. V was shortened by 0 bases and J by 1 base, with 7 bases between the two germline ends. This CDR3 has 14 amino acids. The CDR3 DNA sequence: TGTGCCAGCAGCGTAGAATCGAGGAACACTGAAGCTTTCTTT. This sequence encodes CASSVESRNTEAFF.

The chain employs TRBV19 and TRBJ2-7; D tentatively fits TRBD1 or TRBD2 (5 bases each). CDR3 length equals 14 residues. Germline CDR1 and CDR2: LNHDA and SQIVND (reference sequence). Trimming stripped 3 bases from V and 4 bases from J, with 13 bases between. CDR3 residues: CASSIGARLYEQYF. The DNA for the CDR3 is TGTGCCAGTAGTATCGGGGCTAGACTATACGAGCAGTACTTC.

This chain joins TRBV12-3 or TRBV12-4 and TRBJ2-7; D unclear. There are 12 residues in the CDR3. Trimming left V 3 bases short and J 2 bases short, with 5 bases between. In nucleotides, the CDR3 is TGTGCCAGCAGTTTTGGTCCCTACGAGCAGTACTTC. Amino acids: CASSFGPYEQYF.

The CDR3 bases are TGTGCCAGCAGTTTATATGAAAAACTGTTTTTT. Translation gives CASSLYEKLFF. The chain employs TRBV28 and TRBJ1-4; D is ambiguous. Germline-derived CDR1 and CDR2 are MDHEN and SYDVKM. This CDR3 is built from 11 residues. The germline V and J ends were trimmed by 1 base and 6 bases, with 0 bases remaining between them.

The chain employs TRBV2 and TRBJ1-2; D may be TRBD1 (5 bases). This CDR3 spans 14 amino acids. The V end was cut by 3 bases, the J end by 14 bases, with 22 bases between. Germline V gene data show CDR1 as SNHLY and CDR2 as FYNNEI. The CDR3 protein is CASSEGKVGTPRTF. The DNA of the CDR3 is TGTGCCAGCAGTGAGGGTAAGGTGGGGACGCCACGGACCTTC.

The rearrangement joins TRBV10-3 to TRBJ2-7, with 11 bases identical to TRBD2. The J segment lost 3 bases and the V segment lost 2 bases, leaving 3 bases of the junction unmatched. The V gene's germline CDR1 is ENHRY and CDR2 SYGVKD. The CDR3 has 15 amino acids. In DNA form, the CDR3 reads TGTGCCATCAGTGAGGGGACTAGCGGACTCTACGAGCAGTACTTC. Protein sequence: CAISEGTSGLYEQYF.

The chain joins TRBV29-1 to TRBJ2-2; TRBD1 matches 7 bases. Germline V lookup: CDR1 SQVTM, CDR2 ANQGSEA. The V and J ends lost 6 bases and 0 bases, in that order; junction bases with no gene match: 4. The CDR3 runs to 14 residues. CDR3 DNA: TGCAGCGTCACAGGGGCCACGAACACCGGGGAGCTGTTTTTT. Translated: CSVTGATNTGELFF.

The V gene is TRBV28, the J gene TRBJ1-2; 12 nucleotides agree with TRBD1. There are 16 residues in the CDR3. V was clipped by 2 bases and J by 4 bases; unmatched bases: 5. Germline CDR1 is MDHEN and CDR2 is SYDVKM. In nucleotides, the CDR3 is TGTGCCAGCAGTTTAGAAGGGACAGGGGGCGGCTATGGCTACACCTTC. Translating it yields CASSLEGTGGGYGYTF.

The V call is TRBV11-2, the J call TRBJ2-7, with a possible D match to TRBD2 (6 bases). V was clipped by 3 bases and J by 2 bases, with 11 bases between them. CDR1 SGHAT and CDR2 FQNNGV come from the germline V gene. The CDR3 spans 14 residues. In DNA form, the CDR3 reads TGTGCCAGCAGCTTCCCGGGGGTACCCTACGAGCAGTACTTC. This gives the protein CASSFPGVPYEQYF.

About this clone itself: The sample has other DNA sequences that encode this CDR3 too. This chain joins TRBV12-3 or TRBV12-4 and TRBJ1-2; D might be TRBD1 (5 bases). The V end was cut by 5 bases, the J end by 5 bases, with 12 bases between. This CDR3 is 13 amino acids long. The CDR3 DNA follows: TGTGCCAGCAGTCTCACGGGGGGATATGGCTACACCTTC. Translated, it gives CASSLTGGYGYTF.

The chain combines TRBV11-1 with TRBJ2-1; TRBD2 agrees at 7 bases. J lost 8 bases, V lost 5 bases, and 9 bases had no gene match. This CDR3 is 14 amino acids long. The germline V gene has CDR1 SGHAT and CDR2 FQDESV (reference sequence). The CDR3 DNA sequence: TGTGCCAGCAGCACCGGACTAGTTAGTCATGAGCAGTTCTTC. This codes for CASSTGLVSHEQFF.

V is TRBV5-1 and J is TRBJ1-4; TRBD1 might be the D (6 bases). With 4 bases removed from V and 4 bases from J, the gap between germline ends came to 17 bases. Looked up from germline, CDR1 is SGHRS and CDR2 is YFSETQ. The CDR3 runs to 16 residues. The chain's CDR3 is CASSRLNGGLNEKLFF. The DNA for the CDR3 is TGCGCCAGCAGCCGCTTGAATGGGGGCCTTAATGAAAAACTGTTTTTT.

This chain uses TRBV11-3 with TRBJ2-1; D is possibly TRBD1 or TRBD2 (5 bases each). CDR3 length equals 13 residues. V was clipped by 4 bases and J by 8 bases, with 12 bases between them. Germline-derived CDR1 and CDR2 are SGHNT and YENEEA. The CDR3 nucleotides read TGTGCCAGCAGCTCGCGAGGGGACGATGAGCAGTTCTTC. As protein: CASSSRGDDEQFF.

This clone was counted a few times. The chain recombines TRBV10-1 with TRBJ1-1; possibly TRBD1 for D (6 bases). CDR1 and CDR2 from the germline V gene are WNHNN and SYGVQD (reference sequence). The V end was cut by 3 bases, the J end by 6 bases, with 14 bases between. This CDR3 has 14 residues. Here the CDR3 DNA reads TGCGCCAGCAGTGACCACTGGACAGCTGCTGAAGCTTTCTTT. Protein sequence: CASSDHWTAAEAFF.

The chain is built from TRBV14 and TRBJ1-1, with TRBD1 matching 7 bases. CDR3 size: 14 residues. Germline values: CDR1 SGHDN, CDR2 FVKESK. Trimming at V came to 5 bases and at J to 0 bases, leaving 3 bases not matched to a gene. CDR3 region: CASSSTGMNTEAFF. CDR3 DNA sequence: TGTGCCAGCAGCTCGACAGGGATGAACACTGAAGCTTTCTTT.

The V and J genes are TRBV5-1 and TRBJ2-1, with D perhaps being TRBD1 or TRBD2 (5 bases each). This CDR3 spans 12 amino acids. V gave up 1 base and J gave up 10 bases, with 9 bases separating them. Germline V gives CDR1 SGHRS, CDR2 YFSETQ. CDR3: CASSLLGDEQFF. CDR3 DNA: TGCGCCAGCAGCTTGCTCGGGGACGAGCAGTTCTTC.

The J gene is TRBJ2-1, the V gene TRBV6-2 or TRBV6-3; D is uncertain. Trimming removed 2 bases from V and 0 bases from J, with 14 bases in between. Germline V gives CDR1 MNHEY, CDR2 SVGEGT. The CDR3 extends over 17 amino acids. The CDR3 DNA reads TGTGCCAGCAGTTACGCAGGCGGTCGTAGCTCCTACAATGAGCAGTTCTTC. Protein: CASSYAGGRSSYNEQFF.

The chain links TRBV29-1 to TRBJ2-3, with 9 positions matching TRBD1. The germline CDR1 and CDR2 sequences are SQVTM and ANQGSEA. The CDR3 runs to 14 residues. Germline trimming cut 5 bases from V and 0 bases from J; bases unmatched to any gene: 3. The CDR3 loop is CSVRDRGSTDTQYF. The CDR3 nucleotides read TGCAGCGTTCGAGACAGGGGGAGCACAGATACGCAGTATTTT.

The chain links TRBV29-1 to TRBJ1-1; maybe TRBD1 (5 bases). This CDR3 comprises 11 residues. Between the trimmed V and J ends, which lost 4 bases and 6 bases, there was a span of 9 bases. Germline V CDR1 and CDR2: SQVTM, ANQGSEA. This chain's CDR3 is CSVVGVAEAFF. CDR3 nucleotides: TGCAGCGTTGTGGGGGTAGCTGAAGCTTTCTTT.

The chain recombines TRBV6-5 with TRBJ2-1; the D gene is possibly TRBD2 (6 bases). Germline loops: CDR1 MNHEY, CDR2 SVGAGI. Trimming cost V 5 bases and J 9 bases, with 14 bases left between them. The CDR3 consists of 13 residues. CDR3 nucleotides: TGTGCCAGCAGTAGCCAGGGCGGGACTGAGCAGTTCTTC. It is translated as CASSSQGGTEQFF.

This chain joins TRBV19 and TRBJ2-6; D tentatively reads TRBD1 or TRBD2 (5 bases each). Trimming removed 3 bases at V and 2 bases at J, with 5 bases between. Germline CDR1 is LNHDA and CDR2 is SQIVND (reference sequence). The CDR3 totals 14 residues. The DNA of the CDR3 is TGTGCCAGTAGTATGGGGGCTGGGGCCAACGTCCTGACTTTC. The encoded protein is CASSMGAGANVLTF.

The CDR3 nucleotides read TGTGCCAGCAGTTTGAATGATGCCTATGGCTACACCTTC. This gives the protein CASSLNDAYGYTF. V gene TRBV12-3 or TRBV12-4 combines with J gene TRBJ1-2; no clear D gene. V lost 3 bases and J lost 4, with 9 bases in between. This CDR3 has 13 amino acids.

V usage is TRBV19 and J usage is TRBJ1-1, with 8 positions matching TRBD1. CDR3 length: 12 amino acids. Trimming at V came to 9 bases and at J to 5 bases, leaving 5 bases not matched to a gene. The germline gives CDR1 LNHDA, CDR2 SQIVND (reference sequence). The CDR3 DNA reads TGTGCCAGCACGACAGGGGCGACTGAAGCTTTCTTT. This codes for CASTTGATEAFF. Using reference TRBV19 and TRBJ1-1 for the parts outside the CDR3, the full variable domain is DGGITQSPKYLFRKEGQNVTLSCEQNLNHDAMYWYRQDPGQGLRLIYYSQIVNDFQKGDIAEGYSVSREKKESFPLTVTSAQKNPTAFYLCASTTGATEAFFGQGTRLTVV.

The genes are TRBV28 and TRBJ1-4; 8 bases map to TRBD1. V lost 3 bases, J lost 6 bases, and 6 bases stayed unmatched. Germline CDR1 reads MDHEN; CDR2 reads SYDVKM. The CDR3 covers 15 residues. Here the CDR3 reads CASSFTGGWYEKLFF. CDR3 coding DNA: TGTGCCAGCAGTTTCACAGGGGGTTGGTATGAAAAACTGTTTTTT.

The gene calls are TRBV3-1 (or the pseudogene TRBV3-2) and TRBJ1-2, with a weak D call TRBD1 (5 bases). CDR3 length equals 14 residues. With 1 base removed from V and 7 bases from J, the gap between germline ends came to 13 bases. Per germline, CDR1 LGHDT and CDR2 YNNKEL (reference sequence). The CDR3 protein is CASSQGSGRFGYTF. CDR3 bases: TGTGCCAGCAGCCAAGGTTCAGGGAGATTTGGCTACACCTTC.

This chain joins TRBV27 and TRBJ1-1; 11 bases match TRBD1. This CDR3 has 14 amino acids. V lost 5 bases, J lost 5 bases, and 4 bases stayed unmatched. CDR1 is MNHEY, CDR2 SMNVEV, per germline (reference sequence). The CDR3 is CASSLGQGGTEAFF. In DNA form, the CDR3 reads TGTGCCAGCAGTCTGGGACAGGGGGGAACTGAAGCTTTCTTT.

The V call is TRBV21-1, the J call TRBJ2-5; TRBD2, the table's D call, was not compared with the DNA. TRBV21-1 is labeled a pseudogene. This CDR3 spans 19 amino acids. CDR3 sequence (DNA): TGTGCCAGCAGCAAAAGGAGACTAGCGGGGGATTACTACCAAGAGACCCAGTACTTC. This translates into CASSKRRLAGDYYQETQYF.

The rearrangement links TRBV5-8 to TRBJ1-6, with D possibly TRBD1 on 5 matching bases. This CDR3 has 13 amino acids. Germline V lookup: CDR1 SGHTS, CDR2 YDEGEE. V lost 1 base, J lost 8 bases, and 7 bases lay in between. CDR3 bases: TGTGCCAGCAGCTTGCGGGACGATTCACCCCTCCACTTT. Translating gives CASSLRDDSPLHF.